A selection of T cell receptor beta chains follows, all from one sample in a study of CD8 T cells in ankylosing spondylitis. TCRdb re-analysed the 5' RACE reads in MiXCR, keeping a single row per CDR3 protein. The repertoire holds hundreds of thousands of distinct CDR3 sequences, with less than 25% as singletons. The sequenced material came from blood, either unsorted or a sorted T cell fraction (not recorded which). These receptors were collected from a female donor with ankylosing spondylitis or in good health (not recorded which). Both conserved end residues are part of each CDR3. D genes are given only for firm matches. Some rows have no size entry. The others give once, few or many, or a class for an expanded clone.

D	V	J	size	CDR3	DNA
TRBD2	TRBV12-3/TRBV12-4	TRBJ2-7	medium-sized	CASSLAGGPNPYEQYF	TGTGCCAGCAGTTTAGCGGGAGGGCCGAATCCCTACGAGCAGTACTTC
NA	TRBV4-3	TRBJ2-3	NA	CASSQVKGDTDTQYF	TGCGCCAGCAGCCAAGTGAAGGGAGACACAGATACGCAGTATTTT
NA	TRBV20-1	TRBJ2-1	NA	CSARDDKRNNEQFF	TGCAGTGCTAGAGATGACAAGCGGAACAATGAGCAGTTCTTC
TRBD1	TRBV20-1	TRBJ2-5	NA	CSARATGGPVGTQYF	TGCAGTGCTAGAGCGACAGGGGGCCCGGTGGGGACCCAGTACTTC
NA	TRBV7-2	TRBJ2-7	NA	CASSPPGSGRNEQYF	TGTGCCAGCAGCCCCCCAGGCAGTGGGCGAAACGAGCAGTACTTC
NA	TRBV6-6	TRBJ1-1	many	CASSYQSGDPPFF	TGTGCCAGCAGTTACCAGTCGGGGGATCCTCCTTTCTTT
NA	TRBV24-1	TRBJ2-3	few	CATSDYRPLEYF	TGTGCCACCAGTGATTATCGCCCTTTAGAGTATTTT
NA	TRBV5-1	TRBJ1-6	NA	CASSYGQRASPLHF	TGCGCCAGCAGCTACGGACAGAGGGCTTCACCCCTCCACTTT
TRBD2	TRBV28	TRBJ2-1	NA	CASTTSGRNEQFF	TGTGCCAGCACTACTAGCGGGAGAAATGAGCAGTTCTTC
NA	TRBV29-1	TRBJ2-7	many	CSVGRHLNYEQYF	TGCAGCGTGGGTCGACACCTGAATTACGAGCAGTACTTC
TRBD2	TRBV20-1	TRBJ2-1	NA	CSAPRQAGGYNEQFF	TGCAGTGCCCCCCGGCAGGCGGGGGGGTACAATGAGCAGTTCTTC
TRBD1	TRBV19	TRBJ2-5	NA	CASKDRDLKETQYF	TGTGCCAGTAAGGACAGGGATCTCAAAGAGACCCAGTACTTC
TRBD2	TRBV6-5	TRBJ2-7	many	CASSYSGLAGTYEQYF	TGTGCCAGCAGTTACTCGGGATTAGCGGGGACCTACGAGCAGTACTTC
TRBD2	TRBV24-1	TRBJ2-1	NA	CATSDSRLAGRNEQFF	TGTGCCACCAGTGATTCTCGACTAGCGGGAAGGAATGAGCAGTTCTTC
NA	TRBV25-1	TRBJ2-5	many	CASSEWGQETQYF	TGTGCCAGCAGTGAATGGGGGCAAGAGACCCAGTACTTC
NA	TRBV27	TRBJ2-1	NA	CASSFRGMISYNEQFF	TGTGCCAGCAGTTTTCGTGGGATGATTTCCTACAATGAGCAGTTCTTC